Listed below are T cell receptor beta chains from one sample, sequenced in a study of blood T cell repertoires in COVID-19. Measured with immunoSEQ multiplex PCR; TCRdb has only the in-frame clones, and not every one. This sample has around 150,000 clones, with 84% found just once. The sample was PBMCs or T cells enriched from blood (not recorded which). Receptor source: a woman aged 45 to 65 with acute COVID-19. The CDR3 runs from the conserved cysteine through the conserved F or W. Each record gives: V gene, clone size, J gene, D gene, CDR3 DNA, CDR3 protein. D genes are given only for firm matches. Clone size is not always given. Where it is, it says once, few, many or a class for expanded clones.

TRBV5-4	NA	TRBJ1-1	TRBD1	TGTGCCAGCAGCTTGTTGGCACCGACAGGGGGACTTCTTGAAGCTTTCTTT	CASSLLAPTGGLLEAFF
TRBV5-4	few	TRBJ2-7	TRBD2	TGTGCCAGCAGCACCCTAACGGGAGGCAACGAGCAGTACTTC	CASSTLTGGNEQYF
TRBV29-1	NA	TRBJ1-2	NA	TGCAGCGTTGATCTCGCACAGGGTTTTGGTGGCTACACCTTC	CSVDLAQGFGGYTF
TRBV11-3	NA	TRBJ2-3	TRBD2	TGTGCCAGCAGTAATGCTCTAGCGGGAGGCCTAAGCACAGATACGCAGTATTTT	CASSNALAGGLSTDTQYF
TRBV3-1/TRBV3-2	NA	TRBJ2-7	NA	TGTGCCAGCAGCCAAACCCCCGCGGGACTTACCTACGAGCAGTACTTC	CASSQTPAGLTYEQYF
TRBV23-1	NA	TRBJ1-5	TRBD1	TGCGCCAGCAGCCACCCTGGAGGGGACAGGAGAATAAGGGGCAATCAGCCCCAGCATTTT	CASSHPGGDRRIRGNQPQHF
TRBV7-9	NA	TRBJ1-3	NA	TGTGCCAGCAGCCCGGGTTTCGGGTCCTCTGGAAACACCATATATTTT	CASSPGFGSSGNTIYF
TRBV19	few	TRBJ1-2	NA	TGTGCCAGTACCCGAAGGGCGGGGGGCTACACCTTC	CASTRRAGGYTF
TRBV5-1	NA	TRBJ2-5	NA	TGCGCCAGTGGGTTCGCGGGACCCCAGTACTTC	CASGFAGPQYF
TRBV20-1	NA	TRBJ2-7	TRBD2	TGCAGTGCTAGTTCTCGGGGGAGGGGTTACGAGCAGTACTTC	CSASSRGRGYEQYF
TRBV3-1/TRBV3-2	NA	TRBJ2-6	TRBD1	TGTGCCAGCAGTCGGACAGGGGGCTCTGGGGCCAACGTCCTGACTTTC	CASSRTGGSGANVLTF
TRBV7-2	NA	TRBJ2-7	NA	TGTGCCAGCAGCTTAGGTCAGGCTTCCTACGAGCAGTACTTC	CASSLGQASYEQYF
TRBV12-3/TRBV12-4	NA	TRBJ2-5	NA	TGTGCCACTTCCAGGGGGGAAGAGACCCAGTACTTC	CATSRGEETQYF
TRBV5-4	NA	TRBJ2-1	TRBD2	TGTGCCAGCAGCCCTCGAGGGGGACTAGCGGCCCCGTTCTCCTACAATGAGCAGTTCTTC	CASSPRGGLAAPFSYNEQFF
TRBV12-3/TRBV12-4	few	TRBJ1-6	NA	TGTGCCAGCACCCGAGAGGTTAATTCACCCCTCCACTTT	CASTREVNSPLHF
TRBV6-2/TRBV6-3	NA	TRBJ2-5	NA	TGTGCCAGCAGTTACCCTCGGAGAACAGGGCCCCCCCAAGAGACCCAGTACTTC	CASSYPRRTGPPQETQYF
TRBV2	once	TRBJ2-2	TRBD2	TGTGCCAGCAGTTACTTAGGACTAGCGGGGGACACCGGGGAGCTGTTTTTT	CASSYLGLAGDTGELFF
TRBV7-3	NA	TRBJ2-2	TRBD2	TGTGCCAGCAGCCCCGGAACCGCGGGAGTGGGTCTGGGGGAGCTGTTTTTT	CASSPGTAGVGLGELFF
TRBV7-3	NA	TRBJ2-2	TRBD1	TGTGCCAGCAGTGCCGGGACAGGGAACACCGGGGAGCTGTTTTTT	CASSAGTGNTGELFF
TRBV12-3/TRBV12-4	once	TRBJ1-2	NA	TGTGCCAGCACCACTCGGGGGGGTCGGGGCTACACCTTC	CASTTRGGRGYTF
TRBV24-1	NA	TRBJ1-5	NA	TGTGCCACCACTCTATGCGGGCCCCAGCATTTT	CATTLCGPQHF
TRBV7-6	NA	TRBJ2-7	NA	TGTGCCAGCAGCTCCAAGATTGGCGGGAACGAGCAGTACTTC	CASSSKIGGNEQYF
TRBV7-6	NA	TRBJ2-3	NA	TGTGCCAGCAGCTTAGGGCAAGGGGGCACAGATACGCAGTATTTT	CASSLGQGGTDTQYF
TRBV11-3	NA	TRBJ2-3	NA	TGTGCCAGCAGCTTCATGCTGACAGAAGATACGCAGTATTTT	CASSFMLTEDTQYF
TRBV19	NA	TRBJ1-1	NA	TGTGCCAGTAGTATTCTGGACCTCGCGGAGGGCACTGAAGCTTTCTTT	CASSILDLAEGTEAFF
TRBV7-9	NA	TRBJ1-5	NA	TGTGCCAGCAGCACTGACACGAACCAGCAGCCCCAGCATTTT	CASSTDTNQQPQHF
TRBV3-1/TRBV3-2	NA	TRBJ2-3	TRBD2	TGTGCCAGCAGCCAAGTTGGGACTAGTAGTGATACGCAGTATTTT	CASSQVGTSSDTQYF
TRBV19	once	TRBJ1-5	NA	TGTGCCAGTAGTGTTACAGGGTTGGGGCAGCCCCAGCATTTT	CASSVTGLGQPQHF
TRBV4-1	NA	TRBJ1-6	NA	TGCGCCAGCAGCCAAGCAGGGTTTAATTCACCCCTCCACTTT	CASSQAGFNSPLHF